This T cell receptor (beta chain) appears in the sequencing data of a study of early T cells in non-severe SARS-CoV-2 infection. Study background: From unsorted whole blood, bulk RNA was sequenced, and the chains remained unpaired.

The TCR library protocol attached unique molecular identifiers to the individual cDNA molecules. TCRdb independently ran MiXCR on the 5' RACE reads; one entry per CDR3 protein. The sample consists of roughly 58,000 distinct CDR3 sequences, more than 9% of them appearing once. The clonotype was recovered from an adult who was a healthcare worker with PCR-confirmed SARS-CoV-2 infection or an uninfected control (not recorded which). Sample: whole blood.

The CDR3 protein is CASSPYNRSTNEKLFF. In DNA, the CDR3 is TGCGCCAGCAGCCCCTATAACAGATCAACTAATGAAAAACTGTTTTTT. The V gene is TRBV4-1, the J gene TRBJ1-4; D call uncertain. Between the trimmed V and J ends, which lost 4 bases and 0 bases, there was a span of 12 bases. The CDR3 has 16 amino acids. CDR1 and CDR2 from the germline V gene are MGHRA and YSYEKL.